This is a list of T cell receptor beta chains from one sample in a study of blood T cell repertoires in COVID-19. Some clones are missing from TCRdb's copy, which holds only in-frame ones; the method was immunoSEQ multiplex PCR. The sample includes 110,000 to 150,000 clones, 78% of them seen just once. The source material was PBMCs or T cells enriched from blood (not recorded which). Receptors were obtained from a woman aged 45 to 65 who had recovered from COVID-19. CDR3s include the opening cysteine and the closing phenylalanine or tryptophan. Each record gives: clone size, D gene, V gene, J gene, CDR3 protein, CDR3 DNA. The D gene is left open where the match is weak. Only some rows state a clone size, as once, few, many or a class for expanded clones.

-	TRBD1	TRBV7-6	TRBJ1-4	CASSVGQVDEKLFF	TGTGCCAGCAGCGTAGGACAGGTGGATGAAAAACTGTTTTTT
-	-	TRBV7-6	TRBJ1-5	CASSLALGGNQPQHF	TGTGCCAGCAGCTTAGCGCTTGGAGGGAATCAGCCCCAGCATTTT
-	TRBD2	TRBV7-3	TRBJ2-1	CASSFGGGAPEQFF	TGTGCCAGCAGCTTTGGCGGGGGGGCACCCGAGCAGTTCTTC
few	TRBD1	TRBV7-2	TRBJ1-2	CASSFGQGDGYTF	TGTGCCAGCAGCTTTGGACAGGGGGATGGCTACACCTTC
-	-	TRBV11-3	TRBJ1-3	CASSPGNSGNTIYF	TGTGCCAGCAGCCCGGGGAACTCTGGAAACACCATATATTTT
-	TRBD1	TRBV28	TRBJ2-7	CASKTGGIYEQYF	TGTGCCAGCAAAACAGGGGGGATCTACGAGCAGTACTTC
-	-	TRBV2	TRBJ2-2	CASSGRQGTGELFF	TGTGCCAGCAGTGGAAGGCAGGGGACCGGGGAGCTGTTTTTT
-	-	TRBV19	TRBJ1-2	CASSIAGTFVF	TGTGCCAGTAGTATAGCCGGGACATTCGTCTTC
-	-	TRBV10-3	TRBJ2-3	CAISAGLDTDTQYF	TGTGCCATCAGTGCAGGGTTAGACACAGATACGCAGTATTTT
-	TRBD2	TRBV28	TRBJ2-5	CASSLGTNPQETQYF	TGTGCCAGCAGCCTAGGGACTAATCCCCAAGAGACCCAGTACTTC
-	TRBD1	TRBV11-2	TRBJ1-4	CASSLDGQGFEKLFF	TGTGCCAGCAGCTTAGATGGACAGGGCTTTGAAAAACTGTTTTTT
few	-	TRBV25-1	TRBJ1-1	CASSYSNTEAFF	TGTGCCAGCAGTTACAGTAACACTGAAGCTTTCTTT
few	TRBD1	TRBV29-1	TRBJ1-5	CSVTGTGPNQPQHF	TGCAGCGTTACCGGGACAGGTCCCAATCAGCCCCAGCATTTT
-	TRBD1	TRBV6-5	TRBJ1-2	CATQTGYRYGYTF	TGTGCCACCCAGACAGGGTATAGGTATGGCTACACCTTC
-	TRBD2	TRBV15	TRBJ2-4	CATSGRATPKNIQYF	TGTGCCACCAGCGGGAGGGCGACACCCAAAAACATTCAGTACTTC
few	-	TRBV5-1	TRBJ1-1	CASSMDRGDTEAFF	TGCGCCAGCAGCATGGACCGGGGGGACACTGAAGCTTTCTTT
-	-	TRBV2	TRBJ2-2	CASSVEGRLHGELFF	TGTGCCAGCAGTGTAGAAGGGAGGCTGCACGGGGAGCTGTTTTTT
-	-	TRBV5-5	TRBJ2-2	CASSGQWNTGELFF	TGTGCCAGCAGCGGACAGTGGAACACCGGGGAGCTGTTTTTT
-	-	TRBV27	TRBJ2-2	CASSLTPQGGGELFF	TGTGCCAGCAGTCTGACACCTCAGGGTGGCGGGGAGCTGTTTTTT
few	TRBD1	TRBV4-2	TRBJ1-1	CASSRLGQGIGNEAFF	TGTGCCAGCAGCCGACTAGGACAGGGGATAGGGAATGAAGCTTTCTTT
-	-	TRBV12-3/TRBV12-4	TRBJ1-2	CASRVGLYGYTF	TGTGCCAGCAGGGTCGGACTCTATGGCTACACCTTC
-	-	TRBV5-1	TRBJ1-2	CASSRDARGAVGYTF	TGCGCCAGCAGCAGGGATGCCAGGGGCGCGGTTGGCTACACCTTC
-	TRBD1	TRBV18	TRBJ1-1	CASSEGQGDTEAFF	TGTGCCAGCTCCGAGGGACAGGGGGACACTGAAGCTTTCTTT
-	TRBD1	TRBV19	TRBJ1-6	CASKDRRGSPLHF	TGTGCCAGTAAGGACAGGAGGGGTTCACCCCTCCACTTT
-	TRBD1	TRBV28	TRBJ2-3	CASSWDRGPDTQYF	TGTGCCAGCAGTTGGGACAGGGGGCCAGATACGCAGTATTTT
-	-	TRBV28	TRBJ2-7	CASTSGLYEQYF	TGTGCCAGCACCAGCGGCCTCTACGAGCAGTACTTC
once	-	TRBV7-9	TRBJ2-2	CASKQVAPGELFF	TGTGCCAGCAAACAGGTGGCACCCGGGGAGCTGTTTTTT
-	-	TRBV3-1/TRBV3-2	TRBJ1-1	CASSQTPYPRVRTEAFF	TGTGCCAGCAGCCAAACTCCCTACCCCAGGGTCCGAACTGAAGCTTTCTTT
-	-	TRBV2	TRBJ1-5	CASRADQPQHF	TGTGCCAGCCGTGCAGATCAGCCCCAGCATTTT
-	TRBD2	TRBV10-1	TRBJ2-1	CASGSSGHNEQFF	TGCGCCAGCGGTTCTAGCGGCCACAATGAGCAGTTCTTC
-	TRBD1	TRBV29-1	TRBJ1-1	CSVVRGQGHTEAFF	TGCAGCGTTGTACGGGGACAGGGACACACTGAAGCTTTCTTT
-	-	TRBV3-1/TRBV3-2	TRBJ1-3	CASSQVRLGNTIYF	TGTGCCAGCAGCCAAGTGAGATTGGGAAACACCATATATTTT
-	TRBD2	TRBV3-1/TRBV3-2	TRBJ2-3	CASSQGGGGTPDTQYF	TGTGCCAGCAGCCAAGGAGGCGGGGGAACCCCAGATACGCAGTATTTT
-	-	TRBV10-1	TRBJ1-2	CASSTDRFYGYTF	TGCGCCAGCAGTACGGACAGATTCTATGGCTACACCTTC
-	-	TRBV5-6	TRBJ1-6	CASSWGRAQDSPLHF	TGTGCCAGCAGCTGGGGCAGGGCCCAGGATTCACCCCTCCACTTT
few	TRBD1	TRBV3-1/TRBV3-2	TRBJ1-5	CASSQSTGGNQPQHF	TGTGCCAGCAGCCAATCGACAGGGGGCAATCAGCCCCAGCATTTT
-	-	TRBV7-9	TRBJ2-2	CASDRLGIGELFF	TGTGCCAGCGACCGACTAGGGATCGGGGAGCTGTTTTTT
-	-	TRBV7-3	TRBJ2-3	CASSTQGGTSTDTQYF	TGTGCCAGCAGCACCCAAGGGGGTACTAGCACAGATACGCAGTATTTT
-	TRBD1	TRBV7-8	TRBJ2-7	CASSDPGQGLIEQYF	TGTGCCAGCAGCGATCCGGGACAGGGACTCATCGAGCAGTACTTC
few	-	TRBV7-9	TRBJ2-7	CASSLYRDEQYF	TGTGCCAGCAGCTTATATCGCGACGAGCAGTACTTC
few	TRBD1	TRBV25-1	TRBJ1-2	CASSEAGQETNYGYTF	TGTGCCAGCAGTGAAGCCGGACAGGAGACTAACTATGGCTACACCTTC
-	-	TRBV5-5	TRBJ2-2	CASSPDTSNTGELFF	TGTGCCAGCAGCCCAGACACTTCGAACACCGGGGAGCTGTTTTTT
-	-	TRBV28	TRBJ1-1	CASSLSGDRVAFF	TGTGCCAGCAGTTTATCGGGGGATCGGGTAGCTTTCTTT
-	TRBD1	TRBV10-3	TRBJ1-3	CATSGQLSSGNTIYF	TGTGCCACATCGGGACAGCTCTCCTCTGGAAACACCATATATTTT
-	-	TRBV5-1	TRBJ2-3	CASSFLSEGGTDTQYF	TGCGCCAGCAGCTTTTTGTCCGAAGGGGGCACAGATACGCAGTATTTT
-	TRBD1	TRBV7-9	TRBJ1-1	CASSRDSAEAFF	TGTGCCAGCAGCCGGGACAGCGCTGAAGCTTTCTTT
-	-	TRBV6-5	TRBJ1-2	CASRPQGKANYGYTF	TGTGCCAGCAGGCCTCAGGGGAAAGCTAACTATGGCTACACCTTC